The 23 T cell receptor beta chains reported below all come from one sample, sequenced in a study of T cell responses to AZD1222 COVID-19 vaccine. Here immunoSEQ multiplex PCR was the method, and the copy in TCRdb shows in-frame clones only, minus some. The sample consists of roughly 180,000 clones, roughly 90% of them appearing once. This material consisted of peripheral blood, taken 28 days after the second AZD1222 dose. Receptors were obtained from an adult who received the AZD1222 COVID-19 vaccine.

V gene TRBV6-2 or TRBV6-3 combines with J gene TRBJ2-2; the match to TRBD2 covers 8 bases. Germline loops: CDR1 MNHEY, CDR2 SVGEGT. Germline trimming cut 4 bases from V and 4 bases from J; bases unmatched to any gene: 5. The CDR3 covers 15 residues. The CDR3 is CASSLGLEGTGELFF. Written as DNA, the CDR3 is TGTGCCAGCAGTTTGGGACTAGAGGGCACCGGGGAGCTGTTTTTT.

The rearrangement joins TRBV19 to TRBJ1-6; D not certain. Between the trimmed V and J ends, which lost 4 bases and 11 bases, there was a span of 9 bases. The germline V gene has CDR1 LNHDA and CDR2 SQIVND (reference sequence). The CDR3 is 12 amino acids. The CDR3 DNA reads TGTGCCAGTAGTAAGGATTACGCACCCCTCCACTTT. Its translation is CASSKDYAPLHF.

The chain combines TRBV4-1 with TRBJ2-5, with TRBD1 identical over 9 bases. The CDR3 runs to 15 residues. Germline values: CDR1 MGHRA, CDR2 YSYEKL. V was pared by 4 bases and J by 2 bases, with 5 bases of the junction left unmatched. As DNA, the CDR3 is TGCGCCAGCAGCCTAGGGGACAGGGATCAAGAGACCCAGTACTTC. Protein: CASSLGDRDQETQYF.

The rearrangement uses TRBV11-3 and TRBJ2-3; TRBD2 aligns across 9 bases. The V gene end was trimmed by 4 bases and the J gene end by 5 bases; junction bases not matched to a gene: 4. Germline V gene sequence: CDR1 SGHNT, CDR2 YENEEA. The length of the CDR3 is 14 residues. The CDR3 protein is CASSSGLAIDTQYF. The CDR3 nucleotides are TGTGCCAGCAGCTCGGGACTAGCAATAGATACGCAGTATTTT.

The chain carries TRBV3-1 (or the pseudogene TRBV3-2) and TRBJ2-2; 8 bases are shared with TRBD1. V lost 1 base and J lost 6; bases outside the gene matches: 4. Germline CDR1 and CDR2: LGHDT and YNNKEL (reference sequence). The CDR3 runs to 15 residues. The CDR3 here is CASSQATGDSGELFF. For the CDR3, the DNA is TGTGCCAGCAGCCAAGCGACAGGGGATTCCGGGGAGCTGTTTTTT.

The chain has TRBV6-2 or TRBV6-3 and TRBJ1-2; TRBD1 matches 10 bases. The junction had 5 bases not matched to a gene; V was cut back by 4 bases and J by 3 bases. The germline gives CDR1 MNHEY, CDR2 SVGEGT. This CDR3 region has 15 residues. CDR3 in DNA: TGTGCCAGCAGTTCCGACAGGGGGCTGTACTATGGCTACACCTTC. This translates into CASSSDRGLYYGYTF.

The V gene is TRBV4-2, the J gene TRBJ2-7; 10 bases align to TRBD1. The CDR3 is 17 amino acids. Unmatched junction bases numbered 12, after V lost 3 bases and J lost 4 bases. Germline CDR1 and CDR2: LGHNA and YNFKEQ. The CDR3 spells CASSQGRLRDRGYEQYF. The CDR3 DNA reads as TGTGCCAGCAGCCAGGGCCGACTTAGGGACAGGGGATACGAGCAGTACTTC.

V gene TRBV5-5 combines with J gene TRBJ1-3; D is unclear. This CDR3 comprises 16 residues. V gave up 2 bases and J gave up 0 bases, with 12 bases separating them. The germline V gene has CDR1 SGHKS and CDR2 YYEKEE (reference sequence). CDR3 residues: CASSFGSSNSGNTIYF. For the CDR3, the DNA is TGTGCCAGCAGCTTTGGGAGTTCAAACTCTGGAAACACCATATATTTT.

The chain joins TRBV5-1 to TRBJ1-6; D uncertain. The V end lost 0 bases, the J end lost 9 bases, and 10 bases lay between the germline ends. The CDR3 sequence is 14 residues long. Germline values: CDR1 SGHRS, CDR2 YFSETQ. The CDR3 loop is CASSLESEGSPLHF. CDR3 DNA: TGCGCCAGCAGCTTGGAATCAGAGGGTTCACCCCTCCACTTT.

CDR3 amino acids: CASRPEMNTEAFF. The CDR3 DNA is TGTGCCAGCCGCCCTGAAATGAACACTGAAGCTTTCTTT. This chain joins TRBV19 and TRBJ1-1; no clear D gene. Germline assignment: CDR1 LNHDA and CDR2 SQIVND (reference sequence). The CDR3 totals 13 residues. Trimming removed 9 bases at V and 0 bases at J, with 11 bases between. Full variable domain (rest looked up from reference TRBV19 and TRBJ1-1): DGGITQSPKYLFRKEGQNVTLSCEQNLNHDAMYWYRQDPGQGLRLIYYSQIVNDFQKGDIAEGYSVSREKKESFPLTVTSAQKNPTAFYLCASRPEMNTEAFFGQGTRLTVV.

The chain employs TRBV28 and TRBJ1-1; D gene ambiguous. This CDR3 spans 14 amino acids. The germline V gene encodes CDR1 MDHEN and CDR2 SYDVKM. Trimming cost V 3 bases and J 1 base, with 9 bases left between them. CDR3 residues: CASSFGSRNTEAFF. DNA of the CDR3: TGTGCCAGCAGTTTTGGATCCAGGAACACTGAAGCTTTCTTT.

The chain couples TRBV12-5 to TRBJ2-5, with TRBD1 identical over 7 bases. The ends lost 4 bases at V and 5 bases at J; junction bases unmatched: 7. The germline CDR1 and CDR2 sequences are LGHNT and FRNRAP. The CDR3 totals 14 residues. The CDR3 coding sequence is TGTGCTAGTGGTTCCCCTGACAGGGAGGAGACCCAGTACTTC. Translation: CASGSPDREETQYF.

The chain recombines TRBV5-6 with TRBJ2-7; 11 nucleotides line up with TRBD2. This CDR3 contains 14 residues. Unmatched junction bases numbered 3, after V lost 4 bases and J lost 3 bases. CDR1 and CDR2 from the germline V gene are SGHDT and YYEEEE. The CDR3 sequence is CASSPGTSGYEQYF. The CDR3 DNA sequence: TGTGCCAGCAGCCCCGGGACTAGCGGCTACGAGCAGTACTTC.

This clone was seen only once. V gene TRBV6-5 combines with J gene TRBJ2-1; D is tentatively TRBD1 or TRBD2 (6 bases each). CDR1 MNHEY and CDR2 SVGAGI come from the germline V gene. The CDR3 is 13 amino acids. The V and J ends lost 4 bases and 8 bases respectively, with 12 bases between them. This CDR3 reads CASSSGAAYEQFF. The CDR3 DNA sequence: TGTGCCAGCAGTTCGGGGGCAGCCTATGAGCAGTTCTTC.

The table lists this clone with a count of one. J is TRBJ1-1 and V is TRBV2, with 8 bases matching TRBD1. CDR1 SNHLY and CDR2 FYNNEI come from the germline V gene. The junction had 3 bases not matched to a gene; V was cut back by 3 bases and J by 3 bases. The CDR3 covers 14 residues. CDR3 in amino acids: CASSETGADTEAFF. DNA for the CDR3: TGTGCCAGCAGTGAGACAGGGGCGGACACTGAAGCTTTCTTT. The full variable domain, in which reference TRBV2 and TRBJ1-1 provide the parts outside the CDR3, is EPEVTQTPSHQVTQMGQEVILRCVPISNHLYFYWYRQILGQKVEFLVSFYNNEISEKSEIFDDQFSVERPDGSNFTLKIRSTKLEDSAMYFCASSETGADTEAFFGQGTRLTVV.

CDR3 nucleotide sequence: TGTGCCAGCAGATATCGGGACAGGGTAGGTCAGCCCCAGCATTTT. Translated, it gives CASRYRDRVGQPQHF. The chain recombines TRBV28 with TRBJ1-5, with 9 positions matching TRBD1. The V gene's germline CDR1 is MDHEN and CDR2 SYDVKM. Unmatched junction bases numbered 9, after V lost 6 bases and J lost 6 bases. The CDR3 consists of 15 residues.

The chain is built from TRBV11-3 and TRBJ2-1, with D perhaps given as TRBD1 or TRBD2 (5 bases each). V lost 8 bases and J lost 9, with 17 bases in between. Germline V gives CDR1 SGHNT, CDR2 YENEEA. There are 13 residues in the CDR3. The CDR3 nucleotides read TGTGCCAGCCGGGACCGGACTGGGAGTGAGCAGTTCTTC. This gives the protein CASRDRTGSEQFF.

The rearrangement joins TRBV28 to TRBJ2-7, with TRBD1 matching 7 bases. Germline V CDR1 and CDR2: MDHEN, SYDVKM. The CDR3 is 14 amino acids. Trimming cost V 2 bases and J 2 bases; bases outside gene matches: 3. The CDR3 DNA reads TGTGCCAGCAGTTTAGTAGGGGGCGCCTACGAGCAGTACTTC. This translates into CASSLVGGAYEQYF.

The CDR3 reads CASSSTGLTYEQYF. In DNA, the CDR3 is TGTGCCAGCAGCTCCACGGGCTTAACCTACGAGCAGTACTTC. V is TRBV7-9 and J is TRBJ2-7; D gene ambiguous. This CDR3 comprises 14 residues. Germline V gene data show CDR1 as SEHNR and CDR2 as FQNEAQ (reference sequence). V gave up 4 bases and J gave up 2 bases, with 12 bases separating them.

This rearrangement joins TRBV3-1 (or the pseudogene TRBV3-2) to TRBJ1-3; D remains unclear. Germline values: CDR1 LGHDT, CDR2 YNNKEL (reference sequence). The CDR3 contains 15 residues. V lost 0 bases and J 0 bases, leaving 6 bases between the germline ends. The CDR3 sequence is CASSQDEASGNTIYF. CDR3 sequence (DNA): TGTGCCAGCAGCCAAGATGAGGCCTCTGGAAACACCATATATTTT.

The chain carries TRBV6-2 or TRBV6-3 and TRBJ1-1; TRBD1 might be the D (6 bases). V was pared by 5 bases and J by 0 bases, with 10 bases between. From germline, CDR1 is MNHEY and CDR2 SVGEGT. The CDR3 has 14 amino acids. The CDR3 here is CASSPGHLNTEAFF. In DNA, the CDR3 is TGTGCCAGCAGTCCGGGACACCTGAACACTGAAGCTTTCTTT.

The rearrangement links TRBV6-1 to TRBJ1-4, with D tentatively TRBD1 (6 bases). Germline V lookup: CDR1 MNHNS, CDR2 SASEGT. Trimming removed 1 base from V and 6 bases from J, with 9 bases in between. This CDR3 comprises 14 residues. CDR3 sequence: CASSEGQGYEKLFF. The DNA for the CDR3 is TGTGCCAGCAGTGAAGGGCAGGGGTATGAAAAACTGTTTTTT.

The chain links TRBV15 to TRBJ2-3, with 9 bases lining up with TRBD2. Germline V gene data show CDR1 as LNHNV and CDR2 as YYDKDF (reference sequence). This CDR3 has 16 amino acids. V was pared by 3 bases and J by 4 bases, with 8 bases of the junction left unmatched. The CDR3 DNA reads as TGTGCCACCAGCAGTTTTAGCGGGAGAGGTTCAGATACGCAGTATTTT. Translation: CATSSFSGRGSDTQYF.